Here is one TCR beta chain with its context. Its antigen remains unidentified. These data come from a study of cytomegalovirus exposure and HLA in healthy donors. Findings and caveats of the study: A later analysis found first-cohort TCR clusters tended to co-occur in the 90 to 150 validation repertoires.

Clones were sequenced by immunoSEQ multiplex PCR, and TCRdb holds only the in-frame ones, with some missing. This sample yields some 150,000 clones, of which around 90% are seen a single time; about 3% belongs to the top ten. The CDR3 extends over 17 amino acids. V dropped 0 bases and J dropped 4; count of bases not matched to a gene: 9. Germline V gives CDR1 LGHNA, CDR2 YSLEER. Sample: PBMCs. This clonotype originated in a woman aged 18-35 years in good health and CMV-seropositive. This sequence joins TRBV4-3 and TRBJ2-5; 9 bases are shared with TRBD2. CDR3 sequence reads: CASSQDPSGIRVETQYF. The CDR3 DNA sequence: TGCGCCAGCAGCCAAGATCCTAGCGGGATTCGTGTAGAGACCCAGTACTTC.